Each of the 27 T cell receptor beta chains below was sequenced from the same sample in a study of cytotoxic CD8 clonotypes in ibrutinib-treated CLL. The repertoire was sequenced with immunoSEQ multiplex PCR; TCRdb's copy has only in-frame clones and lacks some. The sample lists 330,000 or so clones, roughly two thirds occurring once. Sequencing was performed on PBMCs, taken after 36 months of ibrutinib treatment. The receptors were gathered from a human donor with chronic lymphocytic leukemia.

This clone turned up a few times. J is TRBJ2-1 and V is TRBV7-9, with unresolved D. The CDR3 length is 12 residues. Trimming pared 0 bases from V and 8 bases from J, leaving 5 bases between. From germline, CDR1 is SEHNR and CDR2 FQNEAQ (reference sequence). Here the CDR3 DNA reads TGTGCCAGCAGCTTAGCCCGCTATGAGCAGTTCTTC. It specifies CASSLARYEQFF.

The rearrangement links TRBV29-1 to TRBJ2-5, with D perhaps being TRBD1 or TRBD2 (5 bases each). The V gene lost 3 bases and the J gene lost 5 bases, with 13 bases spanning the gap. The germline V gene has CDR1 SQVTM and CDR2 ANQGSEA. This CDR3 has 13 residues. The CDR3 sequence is CSVDSRGFETQYF. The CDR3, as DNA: TGCAGCGTTGATTCGAGGGGCTTTGAGACCCAGTACTTC.

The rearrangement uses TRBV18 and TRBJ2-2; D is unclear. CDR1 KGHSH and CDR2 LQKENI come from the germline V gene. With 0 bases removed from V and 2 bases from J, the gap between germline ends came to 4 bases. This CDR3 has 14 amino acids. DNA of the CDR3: TGTGCCAGCTCACCACCGATCAACACCGGGGAGCTGTTTTTT. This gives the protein CASSPPINTGELFF.

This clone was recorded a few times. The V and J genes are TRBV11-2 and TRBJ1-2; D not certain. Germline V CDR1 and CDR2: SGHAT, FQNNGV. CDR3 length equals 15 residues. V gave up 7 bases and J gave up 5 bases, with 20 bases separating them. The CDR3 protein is CASNHPTSSQYGYTF. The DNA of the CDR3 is TGTGCCAGCAACCACCCCACATCCAGTCAATATGGCTACACCTTC.

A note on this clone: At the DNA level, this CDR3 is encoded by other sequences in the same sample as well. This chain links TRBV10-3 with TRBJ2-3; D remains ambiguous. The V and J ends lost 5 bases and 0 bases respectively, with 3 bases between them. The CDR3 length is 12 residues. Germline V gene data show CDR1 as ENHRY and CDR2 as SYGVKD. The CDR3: CAISPSTDTQYF. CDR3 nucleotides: TGTGCCATCAGTCCTAGCACAGATACGCAGTATTTT.

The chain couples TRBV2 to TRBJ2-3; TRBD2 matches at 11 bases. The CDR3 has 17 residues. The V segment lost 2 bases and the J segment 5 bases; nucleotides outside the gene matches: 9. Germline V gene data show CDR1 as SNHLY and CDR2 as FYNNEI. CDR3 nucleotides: TGTGCCAGCAGTGAATTCTATCTAGCGGGGGGCCAAGATACGCAGTATTTT. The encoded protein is CASSEFYLAGGQDTQYF.

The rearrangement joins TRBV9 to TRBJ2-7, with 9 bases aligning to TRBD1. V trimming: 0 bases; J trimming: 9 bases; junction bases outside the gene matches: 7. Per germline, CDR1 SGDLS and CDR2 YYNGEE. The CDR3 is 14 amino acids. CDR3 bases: TGTGCCAGCAGCGTAGACCTCGTGGACAGGGGGCAGTACTTC. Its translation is CASSVDLVDRGQYF.

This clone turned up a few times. The CDR3 nucleotides read TGTGCCAGCAGCTTCCCAGGCGTTCGCGAGCAGTACTTC. Translation: CASSFPGVREQYF. V and J are TRBV7-2 and TRBJ2-7; D is unclear. CDR3 size: 13 residues. The V end was cut by 3 bases, the J end by 6 bases, with 12 bases between. Germline V gene sequence: CDR1 SGHTA, CDR2 FQGNSA.

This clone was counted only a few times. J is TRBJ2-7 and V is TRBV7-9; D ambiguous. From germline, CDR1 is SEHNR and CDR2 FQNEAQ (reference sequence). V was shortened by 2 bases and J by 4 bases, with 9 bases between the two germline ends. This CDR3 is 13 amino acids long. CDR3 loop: CASSLHGMYEQYF. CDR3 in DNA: TGTGCCAGCAGCTTACATGGAATGTACGAGCAGTACTTC.

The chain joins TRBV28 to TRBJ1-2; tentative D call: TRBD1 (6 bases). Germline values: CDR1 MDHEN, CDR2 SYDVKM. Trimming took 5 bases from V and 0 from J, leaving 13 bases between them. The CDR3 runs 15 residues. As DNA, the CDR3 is TGTGCCAGCAGTAAACAGGGAAAGACTAACTATGGCTACACCTTC. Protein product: CASSKQGKTNYGYTF.

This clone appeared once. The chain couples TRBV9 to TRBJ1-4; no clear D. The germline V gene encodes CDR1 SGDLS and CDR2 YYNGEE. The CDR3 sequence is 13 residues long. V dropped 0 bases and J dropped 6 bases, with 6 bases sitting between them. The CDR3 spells CASSVGGDEKLFF. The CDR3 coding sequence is TGTGCCAGCAGCGTAGGCGGGGATGAAAAACTGTTTTTT. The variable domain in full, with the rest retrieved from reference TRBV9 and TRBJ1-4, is DSGVTQTPKHLITATGQRVTLRCSPRSGDLSVYWYQQSLDQGLQFLIQYYNGEERAKGNILERFSAQQFPDLHSELNLSSLELGDSALYFCASSVGGDEKLFFGSGTQLSVL.

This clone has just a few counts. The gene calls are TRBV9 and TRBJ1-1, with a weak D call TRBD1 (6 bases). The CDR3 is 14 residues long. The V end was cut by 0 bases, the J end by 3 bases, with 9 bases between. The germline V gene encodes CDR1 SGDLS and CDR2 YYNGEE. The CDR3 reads CASSVEGQYTEAFF. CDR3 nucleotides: TGTGCCAGCAGCGTAGAAGGACAGTACACTGAAGCTTTCTTT.

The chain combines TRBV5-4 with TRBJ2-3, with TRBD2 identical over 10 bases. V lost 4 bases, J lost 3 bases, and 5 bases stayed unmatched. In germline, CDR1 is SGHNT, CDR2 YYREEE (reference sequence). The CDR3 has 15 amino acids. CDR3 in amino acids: CASSGGLALTDTQYF. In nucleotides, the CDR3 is TGTGCCAGCAGCGGGGGACTAGCGCTGACAGATACGCAGTATTTT.

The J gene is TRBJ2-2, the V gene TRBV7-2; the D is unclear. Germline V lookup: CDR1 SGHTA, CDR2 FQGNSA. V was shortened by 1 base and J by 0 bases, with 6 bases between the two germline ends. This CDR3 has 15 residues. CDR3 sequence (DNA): TGTGCCAGCAGCTTAGGCTTAACGAACACCGGGGAGCTGTTTTTT. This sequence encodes CASSLGLTNTGELFF.

Written as DNA, the CDR3 is TGTGCCAGCAGTGAATTCTTCTTACAAGAGACCCAGTACTTC. This codes for CASSEFFLQETQYF. J is TRBJ2-5 and V is TRBV2, with unresolved D. CDR3 length: 14 amino acids. Germline V CDR1 and CDR2: SNHLY, FYNNEI. V lost 2 bases and J 2 bases, leaving 9 bases between the germline ends.

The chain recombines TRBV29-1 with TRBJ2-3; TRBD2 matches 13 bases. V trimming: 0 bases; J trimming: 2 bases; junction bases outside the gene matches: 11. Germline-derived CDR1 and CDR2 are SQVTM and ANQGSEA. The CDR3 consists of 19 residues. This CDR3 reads CSVEDQGTSGEWDTDTQYF. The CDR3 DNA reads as TGCAGCGTTGAAGATCAGGGGACTAGCGGGGAATGGGACACAGATACGCAGTATTTT.

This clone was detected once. In DNA, the CDR3 is TGTGCCAGCAGCTCGGGACACCTTGGGGATACGCAGTATTTT. This gives the protein CASSSGHLGDTQYF. This chain links TRBV7-3 with TRBJ2-3; possibly TRBD1 for D (6 bases). This CDR3 has 14 residues. The V end was cut by 4 bases, the J end by 6 bases, with 14 bases between. Germline CDR1 and CDR2: SGHTA and FQGTGA. Full variable domain (rest looked up from reference TRBV7-3 and TRBJ2-3): GAGVSQTPSNKVTEKGKYVELRCDPISGHTALYWYRQSLGQGPEFLIYFQGTGAADDSGLPNDRFFAVRPEGSVSTLKIQRTERGDSAVYLCASSSGHLGDTQYFGPGTRLTVL.

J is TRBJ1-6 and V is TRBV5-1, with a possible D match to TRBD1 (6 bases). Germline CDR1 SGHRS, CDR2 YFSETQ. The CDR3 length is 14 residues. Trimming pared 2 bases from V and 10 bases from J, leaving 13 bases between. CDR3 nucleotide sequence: TGCGCCAGCAGCTTTATGCCAGGGGCGTCACCCCTCCACTTT. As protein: CASSFMPGASPLHF.

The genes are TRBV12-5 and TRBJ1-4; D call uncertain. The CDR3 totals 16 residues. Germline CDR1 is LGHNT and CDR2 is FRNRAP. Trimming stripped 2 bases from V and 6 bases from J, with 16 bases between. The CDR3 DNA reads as TGTGCTAGTGGTTTGACGGCATCGTACCGGGATGAAAAACTGTTTTTT. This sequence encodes CASGLTASYRDEKLFF.

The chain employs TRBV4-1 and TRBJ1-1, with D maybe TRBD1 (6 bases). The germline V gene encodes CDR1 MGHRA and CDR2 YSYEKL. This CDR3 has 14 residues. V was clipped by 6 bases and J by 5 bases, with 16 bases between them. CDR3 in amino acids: CASRGGSRTTEAFF. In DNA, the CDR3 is TGCGCCAGCAGAGGGGGTTCGAGGACTACTGAAGCTTTCTTT.

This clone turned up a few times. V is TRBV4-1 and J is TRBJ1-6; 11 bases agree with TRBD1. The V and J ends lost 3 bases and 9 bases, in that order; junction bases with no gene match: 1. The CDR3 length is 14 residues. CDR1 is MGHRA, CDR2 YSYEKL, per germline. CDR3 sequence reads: CASSQDRGPSPLHF. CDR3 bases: TGCGCCAGCAGCCAGGACAGGGGGCCTTCACCCCTCCACTTT.

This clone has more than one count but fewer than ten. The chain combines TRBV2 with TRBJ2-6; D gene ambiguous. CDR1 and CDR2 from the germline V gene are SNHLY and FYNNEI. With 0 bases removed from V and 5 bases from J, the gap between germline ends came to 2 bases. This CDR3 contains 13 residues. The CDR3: CASSEARANVLTF. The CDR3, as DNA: TGTGCCAGCAGTGAAGCCCGGGCCAACGTCCTGACTTTC.

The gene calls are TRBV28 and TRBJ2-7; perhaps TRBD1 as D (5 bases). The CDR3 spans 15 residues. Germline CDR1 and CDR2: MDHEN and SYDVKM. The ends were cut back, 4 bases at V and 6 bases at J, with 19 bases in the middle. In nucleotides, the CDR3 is TGTGCCAGCAGTTCCCCTGGTTCAGGGTTGCGCGAGCAGTACTTC. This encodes CASSSPGSGLREQYF.

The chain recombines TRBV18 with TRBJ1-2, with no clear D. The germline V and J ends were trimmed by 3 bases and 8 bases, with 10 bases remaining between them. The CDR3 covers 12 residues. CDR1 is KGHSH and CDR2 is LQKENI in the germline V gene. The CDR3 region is CASSPLVSGYTF. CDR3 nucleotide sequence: TGTGCCAGCTCACCCCTAGTTTCGGGCTACACCTTC.

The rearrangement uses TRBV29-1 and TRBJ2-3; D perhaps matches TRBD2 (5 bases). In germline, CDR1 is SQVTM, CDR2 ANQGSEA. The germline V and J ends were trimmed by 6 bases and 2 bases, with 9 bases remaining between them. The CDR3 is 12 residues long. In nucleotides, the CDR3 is TGCAGCGTGGACGGACTCACAGATACGCAGTATTTT. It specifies CSVDGLTDTQYF.

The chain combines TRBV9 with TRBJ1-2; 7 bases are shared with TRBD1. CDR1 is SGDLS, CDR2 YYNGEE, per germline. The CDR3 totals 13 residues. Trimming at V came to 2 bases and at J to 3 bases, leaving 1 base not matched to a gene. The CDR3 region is CASSVTGHYGYTF. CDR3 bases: TGTGCCAGCAGCGTGACAGGGCACTATGGCTACACCTTC.

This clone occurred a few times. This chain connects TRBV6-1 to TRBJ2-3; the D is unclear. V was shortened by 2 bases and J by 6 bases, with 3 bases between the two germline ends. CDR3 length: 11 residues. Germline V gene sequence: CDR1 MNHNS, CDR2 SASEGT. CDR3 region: CASSERDTQYF. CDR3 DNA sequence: TGTGCCAGCAGTGAACGGGATACGCAGTATTTT.